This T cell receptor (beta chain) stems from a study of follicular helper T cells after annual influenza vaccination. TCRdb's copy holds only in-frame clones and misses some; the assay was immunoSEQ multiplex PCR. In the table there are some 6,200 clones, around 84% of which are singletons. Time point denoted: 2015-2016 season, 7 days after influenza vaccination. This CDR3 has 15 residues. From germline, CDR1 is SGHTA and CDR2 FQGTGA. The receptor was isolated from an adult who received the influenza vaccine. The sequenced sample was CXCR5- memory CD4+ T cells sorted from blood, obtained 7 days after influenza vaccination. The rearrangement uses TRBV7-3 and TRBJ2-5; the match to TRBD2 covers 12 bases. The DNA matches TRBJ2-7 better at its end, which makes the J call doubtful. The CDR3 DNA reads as TGTGCCAGCAGCTTATCTAGCGGGGGGGCCTACGAGCAGTACTTC. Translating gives CASSLSSGGAYEQYF.